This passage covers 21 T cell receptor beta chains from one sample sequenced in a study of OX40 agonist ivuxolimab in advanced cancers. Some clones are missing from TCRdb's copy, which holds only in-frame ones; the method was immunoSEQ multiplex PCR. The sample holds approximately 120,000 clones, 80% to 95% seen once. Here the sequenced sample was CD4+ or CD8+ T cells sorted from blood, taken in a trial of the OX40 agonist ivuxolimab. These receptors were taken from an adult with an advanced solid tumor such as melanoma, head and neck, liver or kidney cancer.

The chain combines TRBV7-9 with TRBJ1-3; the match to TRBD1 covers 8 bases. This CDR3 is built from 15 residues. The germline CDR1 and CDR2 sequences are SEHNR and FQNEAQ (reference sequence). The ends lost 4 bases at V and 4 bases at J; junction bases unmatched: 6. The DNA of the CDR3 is TGTGCCAGCAGCTCCGGACAGGGACGAGGAAACACCATATATTTT. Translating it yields CASSSGQGRGNTIYF.

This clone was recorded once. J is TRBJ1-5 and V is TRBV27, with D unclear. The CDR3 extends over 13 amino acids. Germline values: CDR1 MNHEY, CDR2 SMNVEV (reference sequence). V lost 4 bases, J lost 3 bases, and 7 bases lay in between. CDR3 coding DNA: TGTGCCAGCAGTTCGATGTCCAATCAGCCCCAGCATTTT. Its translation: CASSSMSNQPQHF.

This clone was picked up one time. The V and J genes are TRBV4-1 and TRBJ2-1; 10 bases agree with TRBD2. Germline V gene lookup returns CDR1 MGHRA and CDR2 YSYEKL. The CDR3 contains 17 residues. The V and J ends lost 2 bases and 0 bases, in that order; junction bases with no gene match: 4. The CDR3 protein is CASSQLIAGGSYNEQFF. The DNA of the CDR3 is TGCGCCAGCAGCCAACTAATAGCGGGGGGCTCCTACAATGAGCAGTTCTTC.

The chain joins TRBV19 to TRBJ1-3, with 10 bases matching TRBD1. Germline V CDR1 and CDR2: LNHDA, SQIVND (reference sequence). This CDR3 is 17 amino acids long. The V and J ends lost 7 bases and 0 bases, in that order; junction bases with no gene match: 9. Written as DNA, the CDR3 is TGTGCCAGTATGGAGGGACAGGGGCTTCTCTCTGGAAACACCATATATTTT. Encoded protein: CASMEGQGLLSGNTIYF.

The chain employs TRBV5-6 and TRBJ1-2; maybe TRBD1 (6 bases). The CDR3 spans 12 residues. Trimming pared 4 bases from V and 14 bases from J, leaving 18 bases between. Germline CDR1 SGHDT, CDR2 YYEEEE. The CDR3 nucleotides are TGTGCCAGCAGCCAGGCTACGGGGACATGGACCTTC. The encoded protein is CASSQATGTWTF.

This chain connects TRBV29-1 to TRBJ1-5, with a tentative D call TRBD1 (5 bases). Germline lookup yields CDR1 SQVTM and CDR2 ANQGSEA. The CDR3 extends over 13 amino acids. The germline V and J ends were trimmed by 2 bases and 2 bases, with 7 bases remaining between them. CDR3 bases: TGCAGCGTTGAAACGGGGGGCAATCAGCCCCAGCATTTT. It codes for CSVETGGNQPQHF.

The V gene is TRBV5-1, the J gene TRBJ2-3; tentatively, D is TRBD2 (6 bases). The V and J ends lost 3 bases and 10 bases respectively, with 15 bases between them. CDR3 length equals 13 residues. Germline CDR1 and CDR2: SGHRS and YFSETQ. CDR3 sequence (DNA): TGCGCCAGCAGCTCGGAGGGTGGGGGTTCGCAGTATTTT. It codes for CASSSEGGGSQYF.

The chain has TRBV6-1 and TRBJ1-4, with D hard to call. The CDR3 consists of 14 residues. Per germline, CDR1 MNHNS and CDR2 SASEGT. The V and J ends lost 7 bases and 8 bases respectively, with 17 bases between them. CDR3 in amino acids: CASTSPTAREKLFF. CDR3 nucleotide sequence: TGTGCCAGCACGAGCCCTACGGCTAGGGAAAAACTGTTTTTT.

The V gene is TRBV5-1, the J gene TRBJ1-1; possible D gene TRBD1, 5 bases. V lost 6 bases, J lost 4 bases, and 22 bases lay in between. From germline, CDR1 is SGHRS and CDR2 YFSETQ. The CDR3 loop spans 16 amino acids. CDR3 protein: CASNQLLGGVSTEAFF. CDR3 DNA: TGCGCCAGCAACCAGCTTTTGGGGGGAGTGAGCACTGAAGCTTTCTTT.

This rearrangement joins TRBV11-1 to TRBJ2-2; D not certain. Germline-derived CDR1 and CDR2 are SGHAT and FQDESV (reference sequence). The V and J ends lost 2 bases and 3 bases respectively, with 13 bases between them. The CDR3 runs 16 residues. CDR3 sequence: CASSLPPTAYTGELFF. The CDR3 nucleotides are TGTGCCAGCAGCTTACCACCAACAGCCTACACCGGGGAGCTGTTTTTT.

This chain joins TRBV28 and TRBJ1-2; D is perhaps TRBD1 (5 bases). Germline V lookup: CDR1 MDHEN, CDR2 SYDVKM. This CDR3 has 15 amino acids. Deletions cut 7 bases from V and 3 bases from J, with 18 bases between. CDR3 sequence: CASIAGTDRYYGYTF. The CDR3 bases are TGTGCCAGCATTGCGGGGACCGACAGATACTATGGCTACACCTTC.

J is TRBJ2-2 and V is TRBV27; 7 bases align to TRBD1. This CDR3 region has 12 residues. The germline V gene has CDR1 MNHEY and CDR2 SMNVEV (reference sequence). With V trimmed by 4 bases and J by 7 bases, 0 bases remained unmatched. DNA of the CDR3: TGTGCCAGCAGTTACAGGGGCGGGGAGCTGTTTTTT. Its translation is CASSYRGGELFF.

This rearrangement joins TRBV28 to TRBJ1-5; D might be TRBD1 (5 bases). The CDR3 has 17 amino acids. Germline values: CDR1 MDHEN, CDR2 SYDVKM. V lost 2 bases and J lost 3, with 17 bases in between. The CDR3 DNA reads TGTGCCAGCAGTTTAATCGGCGGGGCCCCTGCCAATCAGCCCCAGCATTTT. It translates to CASSLIGGAPANQPQHF.

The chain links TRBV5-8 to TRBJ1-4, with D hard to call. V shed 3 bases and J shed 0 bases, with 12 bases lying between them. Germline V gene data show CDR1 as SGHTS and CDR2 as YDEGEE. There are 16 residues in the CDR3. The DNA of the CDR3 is TGTGCCAGCAGCTCTCAGATTACCTCAACTAATGAAAAACTGTTTTTT. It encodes CASSSQITSTNEKLFF.

For the CDR3, the DNA is TGTGCCAGTAGTAGCCGACAGGGGGTGAACACTGAAGCTTTCTTT. Encoded protein: CASSSRQGVNTEAFF. This rearrangement joins TRBV19 to TRBJ1-1, with TRBD1 matching over 9 bases. From germline, CDR1 is LNHDA and CDR2 SQIVND (reference sequence). The CDR3 runs to 15 residues. V was pared by 4 bases and J by 0 bases, with 3 bases of the junction left unmatched.

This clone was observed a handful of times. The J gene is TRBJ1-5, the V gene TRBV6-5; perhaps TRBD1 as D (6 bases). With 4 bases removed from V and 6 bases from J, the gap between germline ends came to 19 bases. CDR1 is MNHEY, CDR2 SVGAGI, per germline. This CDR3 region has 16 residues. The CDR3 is CASSFYSGTRPQPQHF. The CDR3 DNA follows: TGTGCCAGCAGTTTCTACTCCGGGACAAGGCCTCAGCCCCAGCATTTT.

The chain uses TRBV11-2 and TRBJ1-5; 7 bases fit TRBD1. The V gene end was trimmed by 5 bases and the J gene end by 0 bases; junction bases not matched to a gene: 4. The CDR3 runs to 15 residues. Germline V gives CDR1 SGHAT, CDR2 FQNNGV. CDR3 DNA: TGTGCCAGCAGCGACAGGGAATATAGCAATCAGCCCCAGCATTTT. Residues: CASSDREYSNQPQHF.

CDR3: CASSLDGVLAEQFF. CDR3 nucleotides: TGTGCCAGCAGCTTAGATGGCGTATTGGCTGAGCAGTTCTTC. This chain links TRBV11-3 with TRBJ2-1; D is undetermined. V dropped 0 bases and J dropped 9 bases, with 12 bases sitting between them. From germline, CDR1 is SGHNT and CDR2 YENEEA. The CDR3 has 14 amino acids.

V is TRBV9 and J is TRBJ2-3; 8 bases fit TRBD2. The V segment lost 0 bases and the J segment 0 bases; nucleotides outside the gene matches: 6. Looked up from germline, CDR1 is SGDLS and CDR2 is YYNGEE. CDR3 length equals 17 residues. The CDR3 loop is CASSVGSSGDSTDTQYF. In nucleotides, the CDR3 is TGTGCCAGCAGCGTAGGGAGTAGCGGGGATAGCACAGATACGCAGTATTTT.

The CDR3 here is CASSESGRAGGGTDTQYF. CDR3 in DNA: TGTGCCAGCAGTGAATCCGGGAGGGCCGGAGGGGGCACAGATACGCAGTATTTT. V and J are TRBV6-4 and TRBJ2-3; 8 nucleotides agree with TRBD2. This CDR3 is 18 amino acids long. CDR1 and CDR2 (germline): MRHNA, SNTAGT. V was pared by 3 bases and J by 1 base, with 12 bases of the junction left unmatched.

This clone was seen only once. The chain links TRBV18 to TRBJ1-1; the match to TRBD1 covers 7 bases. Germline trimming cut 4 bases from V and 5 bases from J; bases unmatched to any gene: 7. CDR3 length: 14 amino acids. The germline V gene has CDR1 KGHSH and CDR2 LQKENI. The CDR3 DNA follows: TGTGCCAGCTCACAACAGGGGTTGGGGACTGAAGCTTTCTTT. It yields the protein CASSQQGLGTEAFF.